This T cell receptor (beta chain) was found in a study of T cells in Graves' hyperthyroidism and ophthalmopathy. This clonotype was counted at least ten times. Antigen: not known. V was cut by 2 bases and J by 5 bases, with 6 bases left in between. The CDR3 contains 12 residues. CDR1 is DFQATT and CDR2 is SNEGSKA in the germline V gene (reference sequence). It was uncontrolled infection, other autoimmune disease, pregnancy or lactation that excluded patients. Using RNA transcripts as the source, TCR beta CDR3 regions were amplified. Researchers ran a first-round RT-PCR on the TCR CDR3 using the HTBI primer set. In TCRdb, the multiplex PCR reads were re-called with MiXCR into one record per CDR3 protein. In the table there are a few hundred thousand distinct CDR3 sequences, over 45% of which are singletons. Study-wide results and caveats: Ophthalmopathy was model-predicted a median about 6.7 months pre-onset.

The source of this sequence is an adult woman with Graves' disease, either hyperthyroidism or ophthalmopathy (not recorded which). The rearrangement links TRBV20-1 to TRBJ1-4; maybe TRBD1 (5 bases). The sequenced material came from peripheral blood or thyroid tissue (not recorded which). CDR3 loop: CSARQGNEKLFF. The CDR3 DNA sequence: TGCAGTGCTAGACAGGGCAATGAAAAACTGTTTTTT.